The clone carrying this T cell receptor beta chain was observed a single time. Antigen: not known. The data are from a study of blood T cells in healthy people across ages. A J-beta primer mix and a sample-barcoded 5' primer were used in a second PCR of about 7 to 12 cycles. One entry per CDR3 protein results from TCRdb running MiXCR on the 5' RACE reads. This table has hundreds of thousands of distinct CDR3 sequences, 62% appearing once. Germline CDR1 LNHNV, CDR2 YYDKDF (reference sequence). The junction had 7 bases not matched to a gene; V was cut back by 1 base and J by 3 bases. There are 16 residues in the CDR3. Study results and limitations: TCR beta diversity was tightly associated with the proportion of naive T cells. Roughly linear declines in TCR beta diversity per million T cells occurred with age.

The sequence came from a man between 25 and 39 years old in good health. The source material was blood. The chain couples TRBV15 to TRBJ2-7, with 9 bases matching TRBD1. In nucleotides, the CDR3 is TGTGCCACCAGCAGAGGCGGACGGGACAGGGACTACGAGCAGTACTTC. Its translation: CATSRGGRDRDYEQYF.